This T cell receptor (beta chain) was recovered during a study of shared clonotypes between healthy human individuals. About this clone itself: Its antigen is unidentified.

Study outcomes and limitations: Clonotypes which were not shared had lower generation probabilities than clonotypes that all four donors shared.

This CDR3 is 14 amino acids long. Trimming cost V 0 bases and J 4 bases, with 8 bases left between them. Germline assignment: CDR1 KGHSH and CDR2 LQKENI. Using immunoSEQ multiplex PCR, the repertoire was profiled, and TCRdb retains in-frame clones only, with some absent. Among millions of clones listed, 95% were seen once. The receptor comes from a man younger than 35 in good health. The chain combines TRBV18 with TRBJ2-3; D gene uncertain. The sample taken for sequencing was naive CD4+ T cells sorted from blood. Documented subset: CD45RA+ positively selected. CDR3 sequence: CASSPPMQADTQYF. In DNA form, the CDR3 reads TGTGCCAGCTCACCACCGATGCAAGCAGATACGCAGTATTTT. The variable domain in full, with the rest retrieved from reference TRBV18 and TRBJ2-3, is NAGVMQNPRHLVRRRGQEARLRCSPMKGHSHVYWYRQLPEEGLKFMVYLQKENIIDESGMPKERFSAEFPKEGPSILRIQQVVRGDSAAYFCASSPPMQADTQYFGPGTRLTVL.